This record looks at one TCR beta chain sequence and its context. Its antigen is not known. Trimming stripped 0 bases from V and 10 bases from J, with 19 bases between. Germline CDR1 and CDR2: DFQATT and SNEGSKA (reference sequence). The CDR3 totals 15 residues. The sample originates from a study of T cell repertoires in cytomegalovirus infection. Background on the study: Both recently identified HLA-C-restricted and well-studied HLA-B-restricted CMV epitopes were used in the study.

Study-level results: Dominating the ex vivo response were TCR beta clonotypes that were CMV-specific and HLA-C-restricted.

TCRdb reanalysed the reads using MiXCR and keeps one entry per CDR3 protein. The sample holds hundreds of thousands of distinct CDR3 sequences, 32% seen once. This TCR came from a human donor in good health (CMV status not recorded). Some clones in this sample may be carry-over from other donors' samples. The chain has TRBV20-1 and TRBJ1-5, with a possible D match to TRBD1 (6 bases). The sequenced sample was cultured CD8+ T cells from PBMCs, obtained from culture after CMV antigen stimulation. DNA of the CDR3: TGCAGTGCTAGAGATCTTCGGACAGACTCTGAACCCCAGCATTTT. Encoded protein: CSARDLRTDSEPQHF.